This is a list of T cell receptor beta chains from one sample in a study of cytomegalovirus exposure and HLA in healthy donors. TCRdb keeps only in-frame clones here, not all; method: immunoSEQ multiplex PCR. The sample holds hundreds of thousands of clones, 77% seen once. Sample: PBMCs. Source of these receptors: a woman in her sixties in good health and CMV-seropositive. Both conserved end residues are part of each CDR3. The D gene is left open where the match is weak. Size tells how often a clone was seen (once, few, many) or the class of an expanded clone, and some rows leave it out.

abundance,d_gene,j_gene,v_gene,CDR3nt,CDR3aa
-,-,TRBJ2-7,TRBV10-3,TGTGCCATCAGTGAGTACAGCTACGAGCAGTACTTC,CAISEYSYEQYF
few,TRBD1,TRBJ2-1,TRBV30,TGTGCCTGGCAACCGGGACAGTACAATGAGCAGTTCTTC,CAWQPGQYNEQFF
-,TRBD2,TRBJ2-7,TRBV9,TGTGCCAGCAGCCCGTTTAGCGGGGGGGCCCACGAGCAGTACTTC,CASSPFSGGAHEQYF
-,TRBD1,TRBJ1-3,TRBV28,TGTGCCAGCAGCCAGGACCAGTTTTTTCTGGTGGACAGGCCCGACTCTGGAAACACCATATATTTT,CASSQDQFFLVDRPDSGNTIYF
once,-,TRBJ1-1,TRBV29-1,TGCAGCGTTAATGTTTGGAACAGGGCGAACACTGAAGCTTTCTTT,CSVNVWNRANTEAFF
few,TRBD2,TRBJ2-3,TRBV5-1,TGCGCCAGCAGCTGGGAGGGAGCCCCAGATACGCAGTATTTT,CASSWEGAPDTQYF
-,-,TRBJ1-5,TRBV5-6,TGTGCCAGCAGCTTGTTCGGTCAGCCCCAGCATTTT,CASSLFGQPQHF
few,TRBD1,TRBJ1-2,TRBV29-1,TGCAGCGTTGATCGGGACAGGGGAGGTGTTGGCTATGGCTACACCTTC,CSVDRDRGGVGYGYTF
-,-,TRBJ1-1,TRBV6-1,TGTGCCAGCAGTGAAAGTTGGGGCCCCACTGAAGCTTTCTTT,CASSESWGPTEAFF
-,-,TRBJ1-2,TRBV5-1,TGCGCCAGCAGCTACGGACAGATCTATGGCTACACCTTC,CASSYGQIYGYTF
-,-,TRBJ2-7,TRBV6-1,TGTGCCAGCAGTGAAATGGGCAGGGAAAACGAGCAGTACTTC,CASSEMGRENEQYF
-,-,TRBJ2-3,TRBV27,TGTGCCAGCAGTTTATTCCCCGAGACAGATACGCAGTATTTT,CASSLFPETDTQYF
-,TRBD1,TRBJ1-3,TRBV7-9,TGTGCCAGCAGCTTTTGGACAGGGGAAGGAAACACCATATATTTT,CASSFWTGEGNTIYF
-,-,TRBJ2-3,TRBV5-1,TGCGCCAGCAGCTTGTGGGGCAGCCCTAGCACAGATACGCAGTATTTT,CASSLWGSPSTDTQYF
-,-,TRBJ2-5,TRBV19,TGTGCCAGTAGCCTTAAGAGGGGGTCCCTAGGGACCCAGTACTTC,CASSLKRGSLGTQYF
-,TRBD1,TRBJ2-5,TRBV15,TGTGCCACCAGCAGGGACAGGGGATCCCAAGAGACCCAGTACTTC,CATSRDRGSQETQYF
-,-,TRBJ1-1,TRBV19,TGTGCCAGTAGTCTATACGGGAACACTGAAGCTTTCTTT,CASSLYGNTEAFF
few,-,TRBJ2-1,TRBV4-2,TGTGCCAGCAGCCCAACCGGGGGATCAGAAACATCCTACAATGAGCAGTTCTTC,CASSPTGGSETSYNEQFF
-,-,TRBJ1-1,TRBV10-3,TGTGCCATCAGTGGGGGGGGCTTCGACACTGAAGCTTTCTTT,CAISGGGFDTEAFF
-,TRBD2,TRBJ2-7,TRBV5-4,TGTGCCAGCAGCTTCGGACTAGCGGAGACCTACGAGCAGTACTTC,CASSFGLAETYEQYF
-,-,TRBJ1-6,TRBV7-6,TGTGCCAGCAGCTTCCTTGGACAGCGAAGTTCACCCCTCCACTTT,CASSFLGQRSSPLHF
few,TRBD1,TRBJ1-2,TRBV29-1,TGCAGCGTTGAGAGCAGGGGGCATGGCTACACCTTC,CSVESRGHGYTF
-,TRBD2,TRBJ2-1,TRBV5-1,TGCGCCAGCAGCTTGGTGGCGGGAGAAGGAGCAGGTGAGCAGTTCTTC,CASSLVAGEGAGEQFF
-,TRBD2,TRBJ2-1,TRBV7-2,TGTGCCACCCAGACTAGCGGGGGTTTGAATGAGCAGTTCTTC,CATQTSGGLNEQFF
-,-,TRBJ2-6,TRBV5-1,TGCGCCAGCAGCTTGGAGATTCTCTCTGGGGCCAGCGTCCTGACTTTC,CASSLEILSGASVLTF
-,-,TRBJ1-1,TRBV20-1,TGCAGTGAGAGGAACACTGAAGCTTTCTTT,CSERNTEAFF
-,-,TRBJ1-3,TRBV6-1,TGTGCCAGCAAAAGGGGGTCCGGAAACACCATATATTTT,CASKRGSGNTIYF
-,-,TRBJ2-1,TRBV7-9,TGTGCCAGCAGCTTAGAAGGGGCGCTCTCCGGTGAGCAGTTCTTC,CASSLEGALSGEQFF
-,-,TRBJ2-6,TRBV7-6,TGTGCCAGCAGCTCTAGGACCCGTGGAGGTTCTGGGGCCAACGTCCTGACTTTC,CASSSRTRGGSGANVLTF
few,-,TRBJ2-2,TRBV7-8,TGTGCCAGCAGCTTACGGGCCGGGGAGCTGTTTTTT,CASSLRAGELFF
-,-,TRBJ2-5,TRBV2,TGTGCCAGCAGTGGACAGTACCAAGAGACCCAGTACTTC,CASSGQYQETQYF
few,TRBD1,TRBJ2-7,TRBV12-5,TGTGCTAGTGGTCTCACGCCGGGACAGGGAGGTGAGCAGTACTTC,CASGLTPGQGGEQYF
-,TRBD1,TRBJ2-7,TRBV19,TGTGCCAGTAGTTACTCCGGGACAGGGGGCAGCGAGCAGTACTTC,CASSYSGTGGSEQYF
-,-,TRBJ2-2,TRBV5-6,TGTGCCAGCAGCTGGGGGCAGGGTCTAAGCACCGGGGAGCTGTTTTTT,CASSWGQGLSTGELFF
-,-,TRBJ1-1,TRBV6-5,TGTGCCAGCAGCCCCGGGTGGGCGGGCACTGAAGCTTTCTTT,CASSPGWAGTEAFF
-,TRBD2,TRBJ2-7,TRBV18,TGTGCCAGCTCACCAAGGAGCGGGACCTACGAGCAGTACTTC,CASSPRSGTYEQYF
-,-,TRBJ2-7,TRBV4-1,TGCGCCAGCAGCCAAGACCCTACACAGGCTTACTCCTACGAGCAGTACTTC,CASSQDPTQAYSYEQYF
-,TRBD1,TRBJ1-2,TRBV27,TGTGCCAGCAGTCCGATGGACAGGACCTACTATGGCTACACCTTC,CASSPMDRTYYGYTF
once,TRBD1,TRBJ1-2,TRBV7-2,TGTGCCAGCAGCTTAGAGGGGACAGGGGGCGATTATGGCTACACCTTC,CASSLEGTGGDYGYTF
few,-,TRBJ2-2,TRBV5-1,TGCGCCAGCAAAGAAAGTCCGGGCACCGGGGAGCTGTTTTTT,CASKESPGTGELFF
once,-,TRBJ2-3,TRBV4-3,TGCGCCAGCAGCCCCGGACTGCGCACAGATACGCAGTATTTT,CASSPGLRTDTQYF
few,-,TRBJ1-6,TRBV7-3,TGTGCCAGCAGCTTATCTGGTAGTGCTTCACCCCTCCACTTT,CASSLSGSASPLHF
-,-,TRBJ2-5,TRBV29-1,TGCAGCGTTAAGTTCTGGAGGGAGACCCAGTACTTC,CSVKFWRETQYF
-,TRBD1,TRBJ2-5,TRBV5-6,TGTGCCAGCAGCTTCACAGGGGAAGAGACCCAGTACTTC,CASSFTGEETQYF